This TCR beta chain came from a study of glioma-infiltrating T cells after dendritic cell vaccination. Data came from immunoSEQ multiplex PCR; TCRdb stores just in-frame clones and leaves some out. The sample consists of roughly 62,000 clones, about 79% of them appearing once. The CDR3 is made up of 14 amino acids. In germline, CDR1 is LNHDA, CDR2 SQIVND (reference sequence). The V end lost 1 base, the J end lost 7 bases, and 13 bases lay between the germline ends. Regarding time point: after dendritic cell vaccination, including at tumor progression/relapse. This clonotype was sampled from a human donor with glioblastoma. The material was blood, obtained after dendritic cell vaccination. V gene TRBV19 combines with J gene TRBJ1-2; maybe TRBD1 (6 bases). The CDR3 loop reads CASSIGDKSGGYTF. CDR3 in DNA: TGTGCCAGTAGTATAGGGGACAAGAGCGGTGGCTACACCTTC.